This T cell receptor (beta chain) is from a study of early T cells in non-severe SARS-CoV-2 infection. Whole-study context: Sequenced bulk RNA came from whole blood that was unsorted, and chains were unpaired.

CDR1 and CDR2 (germline): MNHEY, SVGAGI. V lost 2 bases, J lost 10 bases, and 12 bases lay in between. The CDR3 runs to 13 residues. A few counts support this clonotype. What it recognizes is unknown. Overall study results and limits: VDJdb matching favored anti-spike CD8 responses, missing private and CD4 specificities.

Unique molecular identifiers (one per individual cDNA molecule) were attached. MiXCR, run by TCRdb on the 5' RACE reads, gives a single entry per CDR3 protein. Of about 94,000 distinct CDR3 sequences detected, roughly an eighth appear once; the ten largest clones hold approximately 2.4%. The rearrangement joins TRBV6-5 to TRBJ2-1, with D perhaps TRBD2 (5 bases). Sequencing was performed on whole blood. The receptor's source is an adult who was a healthcare worker with PCR-confirmed SARS-CoV-2 infection or an uninfected control (not recorded which). The CDR3 DNA is TGTGCCAGCAGTTACCTCGTCCCGGGGGAGCAGTTCTTC. Translation gives CASSYLVPGEQFF.